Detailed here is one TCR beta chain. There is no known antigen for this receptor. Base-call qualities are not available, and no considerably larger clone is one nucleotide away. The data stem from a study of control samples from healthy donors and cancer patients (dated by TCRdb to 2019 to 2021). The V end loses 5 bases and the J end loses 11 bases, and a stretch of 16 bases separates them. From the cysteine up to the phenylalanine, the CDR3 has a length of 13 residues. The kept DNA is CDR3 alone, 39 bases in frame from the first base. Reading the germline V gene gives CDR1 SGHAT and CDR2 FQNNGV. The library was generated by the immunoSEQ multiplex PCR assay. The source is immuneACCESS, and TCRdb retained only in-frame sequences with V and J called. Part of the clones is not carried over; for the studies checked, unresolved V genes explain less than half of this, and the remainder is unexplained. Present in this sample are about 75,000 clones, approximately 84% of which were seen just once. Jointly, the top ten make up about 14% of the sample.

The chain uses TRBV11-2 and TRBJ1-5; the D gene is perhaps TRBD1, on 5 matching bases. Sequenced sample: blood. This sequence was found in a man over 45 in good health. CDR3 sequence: CASSRDGRIAQHF. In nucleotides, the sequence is TGTGCCAGCAGCCGGGACGGTAGGATCGCCCAGCATTTT.